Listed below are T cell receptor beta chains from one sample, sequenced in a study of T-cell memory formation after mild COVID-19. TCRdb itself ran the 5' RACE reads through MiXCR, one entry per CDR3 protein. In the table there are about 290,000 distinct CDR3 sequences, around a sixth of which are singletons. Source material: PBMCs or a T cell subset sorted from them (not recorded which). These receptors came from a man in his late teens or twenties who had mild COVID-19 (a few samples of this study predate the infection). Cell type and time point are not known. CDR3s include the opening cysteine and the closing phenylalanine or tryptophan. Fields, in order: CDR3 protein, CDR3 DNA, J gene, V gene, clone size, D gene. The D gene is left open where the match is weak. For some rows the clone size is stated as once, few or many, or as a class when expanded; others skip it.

cdr3_aa: CASSPDSAGPNEKLFF
cdr3_nt: TGTGCCAGCAGCCCAGATTCCGCAGGGCCTAATGAAAAACTGTTTTTT
j_call: TRBJ1-4
v_call: TRBV9
clone_size: few
d_call: NA

cdr3_aa: CASSFLARFSDEQYF
cdr3_nt: TGTGCCAGCAGTTTCCTAGCTAGGTTTTCCGACGAGCAGTACTTC
j_call: TRBJ2-7
v_call: TRBV27
clone_size: few
d_call: NA

cdr3_aa: CASRRRKEGGQETQYF
cdr3_nt: TGTGCAAGTCGCCGGCGAAAGGAGGGGGGCCAAGAGACCCAGTACTTC
j_call: TRBJ2-5
v_call: TRBV12-2
clone_size: few
d_call: NA

cdr3_aa: CASSVGRGSPLHF
cdr3_nt: TGTGCCAGCAGCGTGGGGAGGGGTTCACCCCTCCACTTT
j_call: TRBJ1-6
v_call: TRBV11-2
clone_size: few
d_call: NA

cdr3_aa: CASSLQSGFNQPQHF
cdr3_nt: TGTGCCAGCAGCTTACAAAGCGGGTTCAATCAGCCCCAGCATTTT
j_call: TRBJ1-5
v_call: TRBV7-6
clone_size: NA
d_call: NA

cdr3_aa: CASSLVAGRSYNEQFF
cdr3_nt: TGCGCCAGCAGCCTCGTAGCGGGGCGGTCCTACAATGAGCAGTTCTTC
j_call: TRBJ2-1
v_call: TRBV5-1
clone_size: few
d_call: TRBD2

cdr3_aa: CASSLFLSGSDTQYF
cdr3_nt: TGCGCCAGCAGCTTATTTTTGTCTGGTTCGGATACGCAGTATTTT
j_call: TRBJ2-3
v_call: TRBV5-1
clone_size: NA
d_call: NA

cdr3_aa: CASSRGTAGEKLFF
cdr3_nt: TGTGCCAGCAGCCGAGGGACTGCCGGTGAAAAACTGTTTTTT
j_call: TRBJ1-4
v_call: TRBV25-1
clone_size: NA
d_call: NA

cdr3_aa: CASSKPSGTGNTGELFF
cdr3_nt: TGTGCCAGCAGCAAACCATCCGGGACAGGAAACACCGGGGAGCTGTTTTTT
j_call: TRBJ2-2
v_call: TRBV7-9
clone_size: few
d_call: TRBD1

cdr3_aa: CASSSSGTTTDTQYF
cdr3_nt: TGTGCCAGCAGCTCCTCCGGCACTACCACAGATACGCAGTATTTT
j_call: TRBJ2-3
v_call: TRBV4-2
clone_size: many
d_call: NA

cdr3_aa: CASSAGQGLDTQYF
cdr3_nt: TGTGCCAGCAGTGCGGGACAGGGGCTCGATACGCAGTATTTT
j_call: TRBJ2-3
v_call: TRBV6-5
clone_size: few
d_call: TRBD1

cdr3_aa: CSSGDPSNQPQHF
cdr3_nt: TGCAGTTCGGGGGACCCTAGCAATCAGCCCCAGCATTTT
j_call: TRBJ1-5
v_call: TRBV20-1
clone_size: many
d_call: NA

cdr3_aa: CASSLDSVGEQYF
cdr3_nt: TGTGCCAGCAGCTTGGACTCGGTCGGCGAGCAGTACTTC
j_call: TRBJ2-7
v_call: TRBV6-4
clone_size: NA
d_call: NA

cdr3_aa: CASSRKGADTQYF
cdr3_nt: TGTGCCAGCAGCCGCAAAGGGGCAGATACGCAGTATTTT
j_call: TRBJ2-3
v_call: TRBV7-3
clone_size: few
d_call: NA

cdr3_aa: CASSQEIPYTGELFF
cdr3_nt: TGCGCCAGCAGCCAAGAAATACCATACACCGGGGAGCTGTTTTTT
j_call: TRBJ2-2
v_call: TRBV4-3
clone_size: few
d_call: NA

cdr3_aa: CAISEFSIAKNIQYF
cdr3_nt: TGTGCCATCAGTGAGTTCAGCATAGCCAAAAACATTCAGTACTTC
j_call: TRBJ2-4
v_call: TRBV10-3
clone_size: few
d_call: NA

cdr3_aa: CASRSIQGGPDTQYF
cdr3_nt: TGCGCCAGCAGAAGTATTCAGGGGGGGCCAGATACGCAGTATTTT
j_call: TRBJ2-3
v_call: TRBV5-1
clone_size: NA
d_call: NA

cdr3_aa: CASSYSMDRHTDTQYF
cdr3_nt: TGTGCCAGCAGTTACTCGATGGACAGGCACACAGATACGCAGTATTTT
j_call: TRBJ2-3
v_call: TRBV6-2/TRBV6-3
clone_size: large
d_call: TRBD1

cdr3_aa: CASSLIAGGETDTQYF
cdr3_nt: TGTGCCAGCAGCTTAATAGCAGGGGGTGAGACAGATACGCAGTATTTT
j_call: TRBJ2-3
v_call: TRBV7-6
clone_size: NA
d_call: TRBD1

cdr3_aa: CASSLVLPTNTGELFF
cdr3_nt: TGTGCCAGCAGCTTGGTGTTACCCACGAACACCGGGGAGCTGTTTTTT
j_call: TRBJ2-2
v_call: TRBV5-5
clone_size: NA
d_call: NA

cdr3_aa: CASSPISSTDTQYF
cdr3_nt: TGCGCCAGCAGCCCAATTTCCAGCACAGATACGCAGTATTTT
j_call: TRBJ2-3
v_call: TRBV5-1
clone_size: NA
d_call: NA

cdr3_aa: CASGERGPNNEQFF
cdr3_nt: TGTGCCAGCGGGGAGCGGGGACCGAACAATGAGCAGTTCTTC
j_call: TRBJ2-1
v_call: TRBV4-2
clone_size: NA
d_call: TRBD2

cdr3_aa: CASSPRIRDTNSPLHF
cdr3_nt: TGTGCCAGCAGCCCCAGGATCCGGGACACGAATTCACCCCTCCACTTT
j_call: TRBJ1-6
v_call: TRBV6-6
clone_size: NA
d_call: NA

cdr3_aa: CASSPARSSGAEQYF
cdr3_nt: TGTGCCAGCTCACCAGCGAGGTCCTCGGGCGCCGAGCAGTACTTC
j_call: TRBJ2-7
v_call: TRBV18
clone_size: NA
d_call: NA

cdr3_aa: CASSYYGTDHYEQYF
cdr3_nt: TGTGCCAGCAGCTATTACGGGACAGACCACTACGAGCAGTACTTC
j_call: TRBJ2-7
v_call: TRBV5-4
clone_size: few
d_call: TRBD1

cdr3_aa: CSVAQGADQPQHF
cdr3_nt: TGCAGCGTTGCACAGGGGGCCGATCAGCCCCAGCATTTT
j_call: TRBJ1-5
v_call: TRBV29-1
clone_size: many
d_call: TRBD1

cdr3_aa: CASSYSGQGTSFSPLHF
cdr3_nt: TGTGCCAGCAGTTACTCAGGACAGGGGACCTCTTTTTCACCCCTCCACTTT
j_call: TRBJ1-6
v_call: TRBV6-5
clone_size: NA
d_call: TRBD1

cdr3_aa: CAISDALRGKNTEAFF
cdr3_nt: TGTGCCATCAGTGACGCCCTTCGGGGGAAGAACACTGAAGCTTTCTTT
j_call: TRBJ1-1
v_call: TRBV10-3
clone_size: NA
d_call: NA

cdr3_aa: CASSAQAMETQYF
cdr3_nt: TGTGCCAGCAGCGCCCAAGCCATGGAGACCCAGTACTTC
j_call: TRBJ2-5
v_call: TRBV5-4
clone_size: NA
d_call: NA

cdr3_aa: CASSLSLAGGQETQYF
cdr3_nt: TGTGCCAGCAGCTTGTCGCTAGCGGGGGGCCAAGAGACCCAGTACTTC
j_call: TRBJ2-5
v_call: TRBV5-5
clone_size: few
d_call: TRBD2

cdr3_aa: CASSLGTSNTGELFF
cdr3_nt: TGTGCCAGCAGCTTAGGGACTTCGAACACCGGGGAGCTGTTTTTT
j_call: TRBJ2-2
v_call: TRBV7-3
clone_size: NA
d_call: NA

cdr3_aa: CSADRTGAEAFF
cdr3_nt: TGCAGTGCAGACCGAACGGGAGCTGAAGCTTTCTTT
j_call: TRBJ1-1
v_call: TRBV20-1
clone_size: few
d_call: NA

cdr3_aa: CASSDLTVAGELFF
cdr3_nt: TGTGCCAGCAGCGACCTGACGGTGGCCGGGGAGCTGTTTTTT
j_call: TRBJ2-2
v_call: TRBV7-6
clone_size: NA
d_call: NA

cdr3_aa: CASSLNVGGGPYNEQFF
cdr3_nt: TGTGCCAGCAGCTTAAATGTGGGCGGGGGACCCTACAATGAGCAGTTCTTC
j_call: TRBJ2-1
v_call: TRBV7-2
clone_size: many
d_call: TRBD2

cdr3_aa: CASSPQGGNQPQHF
cdr3_nt: TGTGCCAGCAGTCCTCAGGGTGGGAATCAGCCCCAGCATTTT
j_call: TRBJ1-5
v_call: TRBV6-2/TRBV6-3
clone_size: many
d_call: NA

cdr3_aa: CSASTWNFQGISPLHF
cdr3_nt: TGCAGTGCTAGTACTTGGAACTTCCAGGGCATTTCACCCCTCCACTTT
j_call: TRBJ1-6
v_call: TRBV20-1
clone_size: NA
d_call: NA

cdr3_aa: CASSELTEETQYF
cdr3_nt: TGTGCCAGCAGTGAATTAACGGAAGAGACCCAGTACTTC
j_call: TRBJ2-5
v_call: TRBV25-1
clone_size: few
d_call: NA

cdr3_aa: CASSQGQLLGETQYF
cdr3_nt: TGTGCCAGCAGCCAAGGACAGTTATTAGGAGAGACCCAGTACTTC
j_call: TRBJ2-5
v_call: TRBV3-1
clone_size: NA
d_call: NA

cdr3_aa: CASSLSSSTDTQYF
cdr3_nt: TGTGCCAGCAGCCTTTCATCTAGCACAGATACGCAGTATTTT
j_call: TRBJ2-3
v_call: TRBV7-2
clone_size: many
d_call: NA

cdr3_aa: CASSQYGTGGFNYGYTF
cdr3_nt: TGTGCCAGCAGCCAATACGGGACAGGGGGATTTAACTATGGCTACACCTTC
j_call: TRBJ1-2
v_call: TRBV7-2
clone_size: NA
d_call: TRBD1

cdr3_aa: CASSLALRGDSPLHF
cdr3_nt: TGCGCCAGCAGCTTGGCCCTGAGGGGTGATTCACCCCTCCACTTT
j_call: TRBJ1-6
v_call: TRBV5-1
clone_size: few
d_call: NA

cdr3_aa: CASSQTGGRGGYTF
cdr3_nt: TGCGCCAGCAGCCAAACAGGGGGACGTGGGGGCTACACCTTC
j_call: TRBJ1-2
v_call: TRBV5-1
clone_size: NA
d_call: TRBD1

cdr3_aa: CASSFGRSSYNEQFF
cdr3_nt: TGTGCCAGCAGCTTCGGGCGGAGCTCCTACAATGAGCAGTTCTTC
j_call: TRBJ2-1
v_call: TRBV5-8
clone_size: few
d_call: NA

cdr3_aa: CASGSGGRPEATQYF
cdr3_nt: TGTGCTAGTGGGAGCGGGGGGCGGCCCGAGGCGACCCAGTACTTC
j_call: TRBJ2-5
v_call: TRBV12-5
clone_size: few
d_call: TRBD2

cdr3_aa: CASSYDRGGGYTF
cdr3_nt: TGTGCCAGCAGTTACGATAGGGGCGGTGGCTACACCTTC
j_call: TRBJ1-2
v_call: TRBV6-5
clone_size: NA
d_call: NA

cdr3_aa: CASRVSGQIITNTGELFF
cdr3_nt: TGTGCCAGCAGAGTGTCGGGACAGATCATTACGAACACCGGGGAGCTGTTTTTT
j_call: TRBJ2-2
v_call: TRBV9
clone_size: few
d_call: TRBD1

cdr3_aa: CASSRNQGNYGYTF
cdr3_nt: TGTGCCAGCAGCAGAAACCAGGGGAACTATGGCTACACCTTC
j_call: TRBJ1-2
v_call: TRBV7-2
clone_size: NA
d_call: NA

cdr3_aa: CATTGGDWEQFF
cdr3_nt: TGTGCCACGACCGGGGGGGACTGGGAGCAGTTCTTC
j_call: TRBJ2-1
v_call: TRBV7-8
clone_size: NA
d_call: TRBD2

cdr3_aa: CAISEISEEQYF
cdr3_nt: TGTGCCATCAGTGAGATTTCGGAAGAGCAGTACTTC
j_call: TRBJ2-7
v_call: TRBV10-3
clone_size: NA
d_call: NA

cdr3_aa: CASSQSSTGTYEQYF
cdr3_nt: TGTGCCAGCAGTCAGTCGTCGACGGGCACCTACGAGCAGTACTTC
j_call: TRBJ2-7
v_call: TRBV6-6
clone_size: NA
d_call: NA

cdr3_aa: CSVEVWGGGASDTQYF
cdr3_nt: TGCAGCGTTGAGGTTTGGGGCGGGGGGGCGTCAGATACGCAGTATTTT
j_call: TRBJ2-3
v_call: TRBV29-1
clone_size: few
d_call: TRBD2

cdr3_aa: CASSPRTSGVEFF
cdr3_nt: TGTGCCAGCAGTCCACGGACTAGCGGGGTAGAGTTCTTC
j_call: TRBJ2-1
v_call: TRBV27
clone_size: many
d_call: TRBD2

cdr3_aa: CASSRSEVNEKLFF
cdr3_nt: TGCGCCAGCAGCCGAAGTGAGGTTAATGAAAAACTGTTTTTT
j_call: TRBJ1-4
v_call: TRBV5-1
clone_size: NA
d_call: NA

cdr3_aa: CASRDHEADTQYF
cdr3_nt: TGCGCCAGCAGGGACCACGAGGCAGATACGCAGTATTTT
j_call: TRBJ2-3
v_call: TRBV5-1
clone_size: NA
d_call: NA

cdr3_aa: CASSFAPGLAQTGELFF
cdr3_nt: TGTGCCAGCAGTTTTGCTCCGGGACTAGCGCAAACCGGGGAGCTGTTTTTT
j_call: TRBJ2-2
v_call: TRBV6-2/TRBV6-3
clone_size: many
d_call: TRBD2

cdr3_aa: CASSPFESYNEQFF
cdr3_nt: TGTGCCAGCAGCCCCTTCGAATCCTACAATGAGCAGTTCTTC
j_call: TRBJ2-1
v_call: TRBV7-3
clone_size: few
d_call: NA

cdr3_aa: CASSYSRPGLVLGAEKLFF
cdr3_nt: TGTGCCAGCAGTTACTCGCGTCCCGGACTCGTGCTTGGGGCTGAAAAACTGTTTTTT
j_call: TRBJ1-4
v_call: TRBV6-5
clone_size: NA
d_call: NA

cdr3_aa: CASSSDTVTAGELFF
cdr3_nt: TGTGCCAGCAGTTCGGACACGGTAACGGCAGGGGAGCTGTTTTTT
j_call: TRBJ2-2
v_call: TRBV12-3/TRBV12-4
clone_size: few
d_call: NA

cdr3_aa: CSARRGRATDTQYF
cdr3_nt: TGCAGTGCTAGGCGGGGGCGAGCCACAGATACGCAGTATTTT
j_call: TRBJ2-3
v_call: TRBV20-1
clone_size: NA
d_call: NA

cdr3_aa: CASSSDPGGTDTQYF
cdr3_nt: TGCGCCAGCAGCTCTGACCCCGGGGGCACAGATACGCAGTATTTT
j_call: TRBJ2-3
v_call: TRBV5-1
clone_size: few
d_call: NA